The 22 T cell receptor beta chains in this list originate from one sample, sequenced in a study of T cell responses to AZD1222 COVID-19 vaccine. The method was immunoSEQ multiplex PCR; TCRdb's version includes in-frame clones alone and lacks a portion of them. This table holds roughly 120,000 clones, 89% found once. The material sequenced was peripheral blood, taken on day 0 of AZD1222 vaccination. The receptors come from an adult in good health.

The DNA of the CDR3 is TGCGCCAGCTCCGCTCTGGGGGGGAGGTACGAGCAGTACTTC. This gives the protein CASSALGGRYEQYF. This chain joins TRBV5-1 and TRBJ2-7; 7 positions agree with TRBD2. The CDR3 is made up of 14 amino acids. The V gene's germline CDR1 is SGHRS and CDR2 YFSETQ. J gave up 4 bases and V 7 bases, and 11 bases lay outside the gene matches. The complete variable domain, with remaining parts taken from reference TRBV5-1 and TRBJ2-7, reads KAGVTQTPRYLIKTRGQQVTLSCSPISGHRSVSWYQQTPGQGLQFLFEYFSETQRNKGNFPGRFSGRQFSNSRSEMNVSTLELGDSALYLCASSALGGRYEQYFGPGTRLTVT.

V gene TRBV29-1 combines with J gene TRBJ2-7; 9 positions agree with TRBD1. The CDR3 runs 13 residues. With 7 bases clipped from V and 3 bases from J, the junction kept 7 bases outside the gene matches. The germline V gene encodes CDR1 SQVTM and CDR2 ANQGSEA. CDR3 region: CSAVGQGSYEQYF. Written as DNA, the CDR3 is TGCAGCGCCGTGGGACAGGGAAGCTACGAGCAGTACTTC.

V is TRBV5-1 and J is TRBJ2-6; D is undetermined. Germline loops: CDR1 SGHRS, CDR2 YFSETQ. The CDR3 totals 15 residues. The V end was cut by 0 bases, the J end by 1 base, with 5 bases between. CDR3 bases: TGCGCCAGCAGCTTGGTCCCATCTGGGGCCAACGTCCTGACTTTC. Protein: CASSLVPSGANVLTF.

V usage is TRBV18 and J usage is TRBJ1-1, with D uncertain. V lost 6 bases and J 3 bases, leaving 23 bases between the germline ends. The CDR3 contains 17 residues. Germline V CDR1 and CDR2: KGHSH, LQKENI. CDR3 amino acids: CASSSVGSGISDTEAFF. CDR3 DNA: TGTGCCAGCTCGTCTGTGGGGTCGGGGATTTCGGACACTGAAGCTTTCTTT.

The J gene is TRBJ1-6, the V gene TRBV3-1 (or the pseudogene TRBV3-2); D is ambiguous. CDR1 and CDR2 from the germline V gene are LGHDT and YNNKEL (reference sequence). The length of the CDR3 is 12 residues. Trimming shortened V by 0 bases and J by 8 bases, and 2 bases separated the two germline ends. CDR3 DNA: TGTGCCAGCAGCCAAGATGATTCACCCCTCCACTTT. Translation: CASSQDDSPLHF.

V and J are TRBV6-2 or TRBV6-3 and TRBJ2-2, with 7 bases fitting TRBD2. The germline V gene encodes CDR1 MNHEY and CDR2 SVGEGT. The CDR3 has 14 amino acids. V lost 5 bases to trimming and J lost 4 bases; unmatched junction nucleotides: 4. This CDR3 reads CASSRAGPTGELFF. Here the CDR3 DNA reads TGTGCCAGCAGTCGAGCGGGGCCCACCGGGGAGCTGTTTTTT.

The genes are TRBV7-2 and TRBJ2-3, with D possibly being TRBD1 (6 bases). Deletions cut 4 bases from V and 3 bases from J, with 11 bases between. Germline-derived CDR1 and CDR2 are SGHTA and FQGNSA. The CDR3 consists of 14 residues. In DNA form, the CDR3 reads TGTGCCAGCAGCTCCGACAGGAGGACAGATACGCAGTATTTT. Amino acid sequence: CASSSDRRTDTQYF.

This sequence joins TRBV6-2 or TRBV6-3 and TRBJ1-2; the D is unclear. The CDR3 totals 13 residues. Per germline, CDR1 MNHEY and CDR2 SVGEGT. V lost 0 bases and J 6 bases, leaving 8 bases between the germline ends. The CDR3 DNA follows: TGTGCCAGCAGTTACTCGAGCGGGAATGGCTACACCTTC. It translates to CASSYSSGNGYTF.

The chain employs TRBV6-2 or TRBV6-3 and TRBJ2-1, with 7 bases that match TRBD1. In germline, CDR1 is MNHEY, CDR2 SVGEGT. The J segment lost 6 bases and the V segment lost 2 bases, leaving 10 bases of the junction unmatched. CDR3 length equals 16 residues. This CDR3 reads CASSYTGWPGGNEQFF. In nucleotides, the CDR3 is TGTGCCAGCAGTTACACGGGTTGGCCAGGGGGCAATGAGCAGTTCTTC.

This chain connects TRBV10-3 to TRBJ2-2; D may correspond to TRBD1 or TRBD2 (5 bases each). Looked up from germline, CDR1 is ENHRY and CDR2 is SYGVKD. The V end was cut by 7 bases, the J end by 3 bases, with 9 bases between. The CDR3 consists of 13 residues. The CDR3 loop reads CAITGRDTGELFF. The CDR3 DNA reads as TGTGCCATCACAGGGAGAGACACCGGGGAGCTGTTTTTT.

The chain combines TRBV18 with TRBJ1-1; no definite D call. The CDR3 is 14 amino acids. CDR1 and CDR2 (germline): KGHSH, LQKENI. Trimming shortened V by 6 bases and J by 1 base, and 12 bases separated the two germline ends. In DNA, the CDR3 is TGTGCCAGCTCGTCAGGTGGGAAGAACACTGAAGCTTTCTTT. Residues: CASSSGGKNTEAFF.

The chain couples TRBV6-5 to TRBJ1-1; TRBD1 aligns across 7 bases. The trim removed 7 bases at V and 5 bases at J, leaving 13 bases unmatched. Germline CDR1 MNHEY, CDR2 SVGAGI. The length of the CDR3 is 15 residues. CDR3 amino acids: CASTESPTGRTEAFF. For the CDR3, the DNA is TGTGCCAGCACCGAATCCCCGACAGGGAGGACTGAAGCTTTCTTT.

The genes are TRBV7-2 and TRBJ1-6; D possibly corresponds to TRBD1 (6 bases). The CDR3 extends over 17 amino acids. Germline CDR1 and CDR2: SGHTA and FQGNSA. The V end was cut by 1 base, the J end by 7 bases, with 17 bases between. DNA of the CDR3: TGTGCCAGCAGCTTAGTGGGACAAGGGTTTGGAAATTCACCCCTCCACTTT. It specifies CASSLVGQGFGNSPLHF.

DNA of the CDR3: TGTGCCAGCTCACCACCAGGTAATGAAAAACTGTTTTTT. Encoded protein: CASSPPGNEKLFF. The genes are TRBV18 and TRBJ1-4, with D uncertain. Germline V lookup: CDR1 KGHSH, CDR2 LQKENI. The CDR3 totals 13 residues. The V and J ends lost 0 bases and 4 bases respectively, with 3 bases between them.

The V gene is TRBV18, the J gene TRBJ1-5; D is undetermined. The CDR3 length is 13 residues. Germline V gene sequence: CDR1 KGHSH, CDR2 LQKENI. Trimming removed 5 bases at V and 3 bases at J, with 8 bases between. The CDR3 region is CASSDGDNQPQHF. CDR3 in DNA: TGTGCCAGCTCAGACGGGGACAATCAGCCCCAGCATTTT.

This chain joins TRBV13 and TRBJ2-7; D is undetermined. V was shortened by 4 bases and J by 0 bases, with 10 bases between the two germline ends. The V gene's germline CDR1 is PRHDT and CDR2 FYEKMQ (reference sequence). This CDR3 is 14 amino acids long. CDR3 sequence reads: CASSSRTDSYEQYF. CDR3 in DNA: TGTGCCAGCAGCTCCCGGACGGACTCCTACGAGCAGTACTTC.

V usage is TRBV11-3 and J usage is TRBJ2-5; maybe TRBD1 (6 bases). Germline CDR1 reads SGHNT; CDR2 reads YENEEA. Trimming removed 1 base at V and 4 bases at J, with 13 bases between. The CDR3 spans 15 residues. The CDR3 nucleotides read TGTGCCAGCAGCTTAGGTCAGGGGTTGCGAGAGACCCAGTACTTC. It yields the protein CASSLGQGLRETQYF.

DNA of the CDR3: TGTGCCAGCAGCGTAGCGGGGGCCACTGAAGCTTTCTTT. Translation gives CASSVAGATEAFF. V gene TRBV9 combines with J gene TRBJ1-1, with D maybe TRBD1 (6 bases). V lost 0 bases to trimming and J lost 4 bases, with 7 bases between them. The germline V gene encodes CDR1 SGDLS and CDR2 YYNGEE. This CDR3 has 13 residues.

This rearrangement joins TRBV5-6 to TRBJ2-3, with 9 bases identical to TRBD2. The CDR3 has 14 amino acids. With V trimmed by 2 bases and J by 6 bases, 4 bases remained unmatched. CDR1 is SGHDT, CDR2 YYEEEE, per germline. The CDR3 loop reads CASSFPAGGDTQYF. The CDR3 nucleotides are TGTGCCAGCAGCTTTCCAGCGGGGGGCGATACGCAGTATTTT. Complete variable domain (other parts from reference TRBV5-6 and TRBJ2-3): DAGVTQSPTHLIKTRGQQVTLRCSPKSGHDTVSWYQQALGQGPQFIFQYYEEEERQRGNFPDRFSGHQFPNYSSELNVNALLLGDSALYLCASSFPAGGDTQYFGPGTRLTVL.

This chain connects TRBV7-2 to TRBJ2-3, with D unclear. V was cut by 0 bases and J by 2 bases, with 3 bases left in between. CDR1 SGHTA and CDR2 FQGNSA come from the germline V gene. The CDR3 runs to 13 residues. The CDR3 DNA sequence: TGTGCCAGCAGCTTAGCGAACACAGATACGCAGTATTTT. Protein product: CASSLANTDTQYF.

This clone was recorded only once. This chain connects TRBV6-5 to TRBJ1-1, with D maybe TRBD1 (5 bases). The CDR3 length is 14 residues. V was trimmed by 6 bases and J by 5 bases, leaving 16 bases between them. Germline CDR1 MNHEY, CDR2 SVGAGI. The CDR3: CASRLGRQGTEAFF. CDR3 DNA sequence: TGTGCCAGCAGGCTGGGACGGCAAGGGACTGAAGCTTTCTTT.

CDR3 nucleotide sequence: TGTGCCAGCAGCTTGGTAAATAGCAATCAGCCCCAGCATTTT. Protein product: CASSLVNSNQPQHF. The V and J genes are TRBV7-8 and TRBJ1-5; D gene uncertain. The CDR3 has 14 amino acids. Between the trimmed V and J ends, which lost 3 bases and 0 bases, there was a span of 6 bases. CDR1 and CDR2 (germline): SGHVS, FQNEAQ.